This TCR beta chain derives from a study of T cells in localized non-small cell lung cancer. Clones were sequenced by immunoSEQ multiplex PCR, and TCRdb holds only the in-frame ones, with some missing. The table includes under 50,000 clones, roughly 79% detected once. Germline V gene data show CDR1 as MNHNY and CDR2 as SVGAGI (reference sequence). The V gene lost 2 bases and the J gene lost 4 bases, with 9 bases spanning the gap. The length of the CDR3 is 13 residues. The TCR originated in a man aged 35 to 69 with stage III lung adenocarcinoma. The V gene is TRBV6-6, the J gene TRBJ2-7; possible D gene TRBD2, 6 bases. The source was peripheral blood mononuclear cells, collected before any cancer treatment. The CDR3 loop reads CASSYMGGYEQYF. CDR3 DNA sequence: TGTGCCAGCAGTTACATGGGGGGTTACGAGCAGTACTTC.